One and the same sample provided the 28 T cell receptor beta chains below, sequenced in a study of Ad26.COV2.S vaccination and SARS-CoV-2 variants. Profiled with immunoSEQ multiplex PCR; TCRdb holds only in-frame clones, not every one. The data contain some 520,000 clones, around nine tenths of them seen just once; the ten biggest clones take up about 13%. This sample's treatment: some 19 received Ad26.COV2.S at low or high dose, single or two shots; a few received placebo; per-sample allocation not given. The samples were gathered on day 63 after the first injection of vaccine or placebo. The sample in question was peripheral blood, obtained in a trial of Ad26.COV2.S vaccine versus placebo. These receptor sequences come from a person aged 18-65 years who received the Ad26.COV2.S COVID-19 vaccine or a placebo.

This chain uses TRBV24-1 with TRBJ2-3, with TRBD2 identical over 13 bases. Germline CDR1 is KGHDR and CDR2 is SFDVKD. Trimming cost V 4 bases and J 0 bases; bases outside gene matches: 6. This CDR3 comprises 18 residues. CDR3 loop: CATSDTRLAGGSTDTQYF. The CDR3 DNA reads TGTGCCACCAGTGACACCCGACTAGCGGGAGGAAGCACAGATACGCAGTATTTT.

J is TRBJ2-1 and V is TRBV3-1 (or the pseudogene TRBV3-2); D is ambiguous. This CDR3 has 15 amino acids. Germline assignment: CDR1 LGHDT and CDR2 YNNKEL (reference sequence). With 7 bases removed from V and 5 bases from J, the gap between germline ends came to 18 bases. CDR3 nucleotide sequence: TGTGCCAGCACGACCGATAGAGGCAGGAACAATGAGCAGTTCTTC. This encodes CASTTDRGRNNEQFF.

The V and J genes are TRBV7-3 and TRBJ1-1; possible D gene TRBD1, 6 bases. The CDR3 sequence is 13 residues long. V was clipped by 1 base and J by 4 bases, with 7 bases between them. Germline CDR1 is SGHTA and CDR2 is FQGTGA. The CDR3 region is CASSLSRGTEAFF. CDR3 sequence (DNA): TGTGCCAGCAGCTTAAGCAGGGGCACTGAAGCTTTCTTT.

The rearrangement uses TRBV28 and TRBJ1-5; the D gene is possibly TRBD1 (6 bases). Trimming shortened V by 8 bases and J by 11 bases, and 19 bases separated the two germline ends. Looked up from germline, CDR1 is MDHEN and CDR2 is SYDVKM. The CDR3 totals 13 residues. Here the CDR3 DNA reads TGTGCCAGCGTTACAGGGCCTAAGGGGGCCCAGCATTTT. Translation gives CASVTGPKGAQHF.

The table lists this clone with a few counts. The genes are TRBV11-3 and TRBJ2-2, with 13 bases aligning to TRBD2. Germline-derived CDR1 and CDR2 are SGHNT and YENEEA. This CDR3 has 16 amino acids. Losses at the gene ends were 4 bases for V and 3 bases for J; bases not matched to a gene: 2. CDR3 residues: CASSSGLAGDTGELFF. The CDR3 region has the DNA TGTGCCAGCAGCTCCGGACTAGCGGGAGACACCGGGGAGCTGTTTTTT.

The chain combines TRBV7-9 with TRBJ1-1; D gene unclear. V shed 2 bases and J shed 8 bases, with 6 bases lying between them. Looked up from germline, CDR1 is SEHNR and CDR2 is FQNEAQ (reference sequence). The CDR3 runs to 11 residues. CDR3 sequence reads: CASSLKTEAFF. The CDR3 region has the DNA TGTGCCAGCAGCTTAAAAACGGAAGCTTTCTTT.

This clone was picked up many times. J is TRBJ2-2 and V is TRBV9; tentatively, D is TRBD2 (6 bases). The CDR3 has 19 amino acids. The ends were cut back, 0 bases at V and 2 bases at J, with 20 bases in the middle. Germline V gene sequence: CDR1 SGDLS, CDR2 YYNGEE. The CDR3 spells CASSVVRGGTTINTGELFF. The DNA of the CDR3 is TGTGCCAGCAGCGTAGTGCGGGGAGGAACCACGATTAACACCGGGGAGCTGTTTTTT. The full variable domain, in which reference TRBV9 and TRBJ2-2 provide the parts outside the CDR3, is DSGVTQTPKHLITATGQRVTLRCSPRSGDLSVYWYQQSLDQGLQFLIQYYNGEERAKGNILERFSAQQFPDLHSELNLSSLELGDSALYFCASSVVRGGTTINTGELFFGEGSRLTVL.

The count of this clone is one. V gene TRBV6-6 combines with J gene TRBJ2-2; 9 nucleotides align to TRBD1. Germline V gives CDR1 MNHNY, CDR2 SVGAGI (reference sequence). Trimming at V came to 7 bases and at J to 7 bases, leaving 10 bases not matched to a gene. CDR3 length equals 15 residues. Here the CDR3 DNA reads TGTGCCAGCATCCTTACAGGGGGCAGGGGCGGGGAGCTGTTTTTT. It is translated as CASILTGGRGGELFF.

V usage is TRBV9 and J usage is TRBJ2-5; D is unclear. Germline assignment: CDR1 SGDLS and CDR2 YYNGEE. V lost 0 bases and J 11 bases, leaving 14 bases between the germline ends. The CDR3 has 13 residues. CDR3: CASSVGLAEKQYF. The CDR3 DNA sequence: TGTGCCAGCAGCGTAGGCTTGGCGGAGAAGCAGTACTTC.

This rearrangement joins TRBV28 to TRBJ1-2; D perhaps matches TRBD1 (6 bases). Germline assignment: CDR1 MDHEN and CDR2 SYDVKM. The CDR3 is made up of 15 amino acids. The V end was cut by 2 bases, the J end by 5 bases, with 15 bases between. CDR3 region: CASSLGSQGFYGYTF. CDR3 sequence (DNA): TGTGCCAGCAGTTTAGGATCGCAGGGGTTTTATGGCTACACCTTC.

The rearrangement uses TRBV4-2 and TRBJ2-1; TRBD2 agrees at 13 bases. The CDR3 length is 16 residues. Per the germline V gene, CDR1 is LGHNA and CDR2 is YNFKEQ. V was clipped by 4 bases and J by 9 bases; unmatched bases: 9. CDR3 amino acids: CASSPGTSGRAGEQFF. CDR3 nucleotides: TGTGCCAGCAGCCCCGGCACTAGCGGGAGGGCGGGTGAGCAGTTCTTC.

This clone has only a few counts. This sequence joins TRBV10-3 and TRBJ1-5, with D unclear. V lost 0 bases and J 7 bases, leaving 10 bases between the germline ends. Germline V gene data show CDR1 as ENHRY and CDR2 as SYGVKD. This CDR3 spans 14 amino acids. CDR3 residues: CAISESTAGQPQHF. The CDR3 nucleotides are TGTGCCATCAGTGAGTCGACCGCAGGCCAGCCCCAGCATTTT.

The chain couples TRBV6-5 to TRBJ2-3; D is ambiguous. The CDR3 is made up of 12 amino acids. V lost 5 bases and J 1 base, leaving 4 bases between the germline ends. Germline values: CDR1 MNHEY, CDR2 SVGAGI. CDR3 nucleotide sequence: TGTGCCAGCAGTAGCGGCACAGATACGCAGTATTTT. Residues: CASSSGTDTQYF.

The chain combines TRBV10-3 with TRBJ2-1; weak D call: TRBD1 (6 bases). V was cut by 7 bases and J by 6 bases, with 10 bases left in between. This CDR3 region has 12 residues. In germline, CDR1 is ENHRY, CDR2 SYGVKD. CDR3: CAITTRGNEQFF. Here the CDR3 DNA reads TGTGCCATCACGACCAGGGGCAATGAGCAGTTCTTC.

In its sample, this clone was seen a few times. The chain has TRBV27 and TRBJ2-1; D is undetermined. From germline, CDR1 is MNHEY and CDR2 SMNVEV (reference sequence). V was trimmed by 4 bases and J by 13 bases, leaving 11 bases between them. This CDR3 contains 11 residues. The CDR3 reads CASSSSRRQFF. Here the CDR3 DNA reads TGTGCCAGCAGTTCATCTAGGAGACAGTTCTTC.

The genes are TRBV28 and TRBJ1-2; 9 nucleotides align to TRBD1. The CDR3 covers 15 residues. V was pared by 5 bases and J by 2 bases, with 6 bases of the junction left unmatched. Germline V gene sequence: CDR1 MDHEN, CDR2 SYDVKM. In nucleotides, the CDR3 is TGTGCCAGCAGTGCCGGGACAGGGAGGAACTATGGCTACACCTTC. It translates to CASSAGTGRNYGYTF.

This clone was recorded once. The chain uses TRBV3-1 (or the pseudogene TRBV3-2) and TRBJ1-2; D is uncertain. V dropped 4 bases and J dropped 2 bases, with 8 bases sitting between them. Germline CDR1 and CDR2: LGHDT and YNNKEL (reference sequence). The CDR3 runs 13 residues. This chain's CDR3 is CASSRAENYGYTF. CDR3 sequence (DNA): TGTGCCAGCAGCCGTGCGGAAAACTATGGCTACACCTTC.

This clone showed up just once. The chain has TRBV4-1 and TRBJ2-7; the match to TRBD2 covers 11 bases. Germline CDR1 is MGHRA and CDR2 is YSYEKL. V dropped 4 bases and J dropped 2; count of bases not matched to a gene: 10. The length of the CDR3 is 17 residues. CDR3: CASSRVLAGVSTYEQYF. The CDR3, as DNA: TGCGCCAGCAGCCGTGTACTAGCGGGAGTCAGCACCTACGAGCAGTACTTC.

In regard to this clone: Additional DNA sequences in this sample encode the identical CDR3. V gene TRBV4-1 combines with J gene TRBJ1-3; no firm D call. The CDR3 extends over 15 amino acids. Trimming took off 2 bases at V and 0 bases at J, with 8 bases between the two ends. The germline V gene has CDR1 MGHRA and CDR2 YSYEKL. CDR3: CASSQPRSSGNTIYF. CDR3 in DNA: TGCGCCAGCAGCCAACCCCGGAGCTCTGGAAACACCATATATTTT.

The chain joins TRBV27 to TRBJ2-2, with TRBD1 identical over 9 bases. J was trimmed by 3 bases and V by 5 bases; bases with no gene match: 7. The CDR3 loop spans 16 amino acids. CDR1 is MNHEY, CDR2 SMNVEV, per germline (reference sequence). The CDR3: CASSRGGQGYTGELFF. The DNA of the CDR3 is TGTGCCAGCAGTCGCGGGGGACAGGGTTACACCGGGGAGCTGTTTTTT.

In this sample, this clone turned up once. V and J are TRBV12-3 or TRBV12-4 and TRBJ2-7; D uncertain. V was cut by 5 bases and J by 4 bases, with 12 bases left in between. The CDR3 has 13 residues. CDR3 sequence reads: CASSKATRYEQYF. In nucleotides, the CDR3 is TGTGCCAGCAGTAAGGCGACTCGGTACGAGCAGTACTTC.

The chain links TRBV6-6 to TRBJ1-2; D is uncertain. Germline lookup yields CDR1 MNHNY and CDR2 SVGAGI (reference sequence). The CDR3 sequence is 14 residues long. Trimming took 0 bases from V and 8 from J, leaving 13 bases between them. The CDR3 sequence: CASSYSFQVEGYTF. The CDR3 DNA reads as TGTGCCAGCAGTTACTCGTTTCAGGTAGAAGGCTACACCTTC.

This chain connects TRBV18 to TRBJ1-1; D is unresolved. Per the germline V gene, CDR1 is KGHSH and CDR2 is LQKENI. The CDR3 extends over 13 amino acids. Deletions cut 4 bases from V and 5 bases from J, with 11 bases between. CDR3 nucleotides: TGTGCCAGCTCACTGCAGGAAAAGACTGAAGCTTTCTTT. Its protein product is CASSLQEKTEAFF.

CDR3 DNA: TGCAGCGTTTCCCGTACAGGTATGAGGAACACCGGGGAGCTGTTTTTT. As protein: CSVSRTGMRNTGELFF. J is TRBJ2-2 and V is TRBV29-1; perhaps TRBD1 as D (5 bases). CDR3 size: 16 residues. The germline gives CDR1 SQVTM, CDR2 ANQGSEA. V lost 5 bases and J lost 1, with 17 bases in between.

This chain uses TRBV4-3 with TRBJ1-4; D perhaps matches TRBD1 (6 bases). V dropped 3 bases and J dropped 8 bases, with 19 bases sitting between them. Germline V gives CDR1 LGHNA, CDR2 YSLEER. The CDR3 is 16 amino acids. CDR3 sequence (DNA): TGCGCCAGCAGCCAGGATCAGGGAAAAGGGGGAGAAAAACTGTTTTTT. Encoded protein: CASSQDQGKGGEKLFF.

The chain has TRBV28 and TRBJ2-5; TRBD2 aligns across 15 bases. J was trimmed by 7 bases and V by 5 bases; bases with no gene match: 8. Germline lookup yields CDR1 MDHEN and CDR2 SYDVKM. CDR3 length: 16 residues. CDR3: CASSLQGLAGGGTQYF. In DNA, the CDR3 is TGTGCCAGCAGTCTACAGGGACTAGCGGGGGGTGGGACCCAGTACTTC.

The chain joins TRBV30 to TRBJ2-5; D is ambiguous. Per the germline V gene, CDR1 is GTSNPN and CDR2 is SVGIG (reference sequence). V lost 2 bases, J lost 4 bases, and 11 bases lay in between. The CDR3 covers 13 residues. CDR3 region: CAWSPNLGETQYF. CDR3 sequence (DNA): TGTGCCTGGAGTCCCAACCTCGGAGAGACCCAGTACTTC. Drawing the rest from reference TRBV30 and TRBJ2-5, the complete variable domain is SQTIHQWPATLVQPVGSPLSLECTVEGTSNPNLYWYRQAAGRGLQLLFYSVGIGQISSEVPQNLSASRPQDRQFILSSKKLLLSDSGFYLCAWSPNLGETQYFGPGTRLLVL.

The CDR3 here is CASSQDAAVSGTF. The DNA for the CDR3 is TGTGCCAGCAGCCAAGATGCGGCGGTCTCGGGCACCTTC. The chain is built from TRBV4-2 and TRBJ1-2; D gene uncertain. The CDR3 sequence is 13 residues long. In germline, CDR1 is LGHNA, CDR2 YNFKEQ. V shed 0 bases and J shed 13 bases, with 15 bases lying between them.